This T cell receptor beta chain was captured by sequencing in a study of blood T cell repertoires in COVID-19. Study as a whole: Sites across the United States, Italy and Spain contributed samples from acute and convalescent COVID-19.

Sequenced by immunoSEQ multiplex PCR; TCRdb stores in-frame clones only, minus some. The sample includes 200,000 to 250,000 clones, about 86% of them seen just once. The receptor was isolated from a man aged 50 to 60 with active or convalescent COVID-19. The sequenced sample consisted of peripheral blood.

The CDR3 region is CASSLSLAGGSYTGELFF. The DNA for the CDR3 is TGTGCCAGCAGCCTGAGTCTAGCGGGAGGCTCCTACACCGGGGAGCTGTTTTTT. V usage is TRBV28 and J usage is TRBJ2-2; 11 bases align to TRBD2. CDR1 is MDHEN, CDR2 SYDVKM, per germline. The CDR3 loop spans 18 amino acids. After removal of 6 bases from V and 3 bases from J, the junction contained 12 bases not matched to a gene.